The 27 T cell receptor beta chains presented below share a single source sample, sequenced in a study of regulatory T cells in long-lasting Graves disease. Time point specified: newly diagnosed GD, antithyroid drugs for less than 3 months. Extracted RNA from PBMCs served as the source of the TCR library. Both iRepertoire HTBI primers and Arm-PCR of CDR3 regions were used to build the TCR beta libraries. TCRdb itself ran the multiplex PCR reads through MiXCR, one entry per CDR3 protein. The sample records 400,000 to 500,000 distinct CDR3 sequences, 14% being singletons. A further study also used this sample, focusing on T cells in Graves' hyperthyroidism and ophthalmopathy.

The sample here was peripheral blood mononuclear cells (PBMCs), taken at new diagnosis, from a patient treated with antithyroid drugs. Receptors originate from a woman between 45 and 60 years old with Graves disease.

This clonotype was seen many times. V usage is TRBV7-9 and J usage is TRBJ2-1, with 7 positions matching TRBD1. The V gene's germline CDR1 is SEHNR and CDR2 FQNEAQ (reference sequence). After removal of 0 bases from V and 14 bases from J, the junction contained 4 bases not matched to a gene. The CDR3 covers 12 residues. CDR3 sequence reads: CASSLAGQSKFF. The DNA of the CDR3 is TGTGCCAGCAGCTTAGCGGGACAGTCAAAGTTCTTC.

This clonotype was seen only a few times. The CDR3 spells CASSYLAGYEQYF. CDR3 nucleotide sequence: TGTGCCAGCAGTTACTTAGCTGGGTACGAGCAGTACTTC. The rearrangement joins TRBV6-5 to TRBJ2-7; the D is unclear. The ends were cut back, 1 base at V and 4 bases at J, with 8 bases in the middle. The CDR3 extends over 13 amino acids. CDR1 and CDR2 (germline): MNHEY, SVGAGI.

Comment on this clonotype: This may be a read error, as it is one base from a much larger clone. This chain joins TRBV6-2 or TRBV6-3 and TRBJ1-2; D remains unclear. The germline gives CDR1 MNHEY, CDR2 SVGEGT. CDR3 length: 15 amino acids. The ends were cut back, 5 bases at V and 2 bases at J, with 15 bases in the middle. CDR3 sequence reads: CASSDYAVANYGYTF. CDR3 in DNA: TGTGCCAGCAGTGATTATGCCGTCGCCAACTATGGCTACACCTTC.

This clonotype was counted between two and nine times. The chain employs TRBV20-1 and TRBJ1-2, with 10 bases aligning to TRBD1. With 1 base clipped from V and 7 bases from J, the junction kept 21 bases outside the gene matches. The CDR3 consists of 19 residues. The germline gives CDR1 DFQATT, CDR2 SNEGSKA (reference sequence). The CDR3 reads CSARVTERWDRGLFGGYTF. CDR3 bases: TGCAGTGCTAGAGTAACAGAGAGGTGGGACAGGGGTTTATTCGGTGGCTACACCTTC.

This chain joins TRBV29-1 and TRBJ1-1, with D perhaps TRBD1 (5 bases). Germline V gives CDR1 SQVTM, CDR2 ANQGSEA. CDR3 length equals 12 residues. Trimming stripped 4 bases from V and 4 bases from J, with 10 bases between. CDR3 sequence reads: CSVGGKGTEAFF. CDR3 in DNA: TGCAGCGTTGGGGGGAAGGGCACTGAAGCTTTCTTT.

This clonotype came up many times. V is TRBV6-1 and J is TRBJ1-2, with a tentative D call TRBD1 (6 bases). Germline V gene data show CDR1 as MNHNS and CDR2 as SASEGT. The V end lost 6 bases, the J end lost 8 bases, and 19 bases lay between the germline ends. CDR3 length equals 14 residues. This chain's CDR3 is CASSPSGAGEGYTF. The DNA of the CDR3 is TGTGCCAGCAGCCCATCGGGGGCAGGGGAAGGCTACACCTTC.

This clonotype has at least ten counts. V gene TRBV10-3 combines with J gene TRBJ1-1, with TRBD1 as a possible D gene (5 bases). The CDR3 is made up of 13 amino acids. CDR1 ENHRY and CDR2 SYGVKD come from the germline V gene. V lost 11 bases to trimming and J lost 5 bases, with 18 bases between them. The chain's CDR3 is CASTPLGGTEAFF. The DNA for the CDR3 is TGTGCCTCCACACCCCTGGGGGGGACTGAAGCTTTCTTT.

In its sample, this clonotype was seen many times. The chain is built from TRBV5-1 and TRBJ2-1; weak D call: TRBD1 (6 bases). Germline CDR1 SGHRS, CDR2 YFSETQ. The CDR3 runs to 14 residues. Trimming stripped 4 bases from V and 4 bases from J, with 12 bases between. CDR3 amino acids: CASSPRDKYNEQFF. The CDR3 DNA is TGCGCCAGCAGCCCCCGGGACAAGTACAATGAGCAGTTCTTC.

The table lists this clonotype with a few counts. The chain recombines TRBV5-1 with TRBJ2-6; D call uncertain. V gave up 4 bases and J gave up 2 bases, with 13 bases separating them. The CDR3 loop spans 16 amino acids. The germline V gene has CDR1 SGHRS and CDR2 YFSETQ. In DNA form, the CDR3 reads TGCGCCAGCAGCAGAGAGTTTGGGGCTGGGGCCAACGTCCTGACTTTC. It specifies CASSREFGAGANVLTF. The whole variable domain, filled in from reference TRBV5-1 and TRBJ2-6, reads KAGVTQTPRYLIKTRGQQVTLSCSPISGHRSVSWYQQTPGQGLQFLFEYFSETQRNKGNFPGRFSGRQFSNSRSEMNVSTLELGDSALYLCASSREFGAGANVLTFGAGSRLTVL.

This clonotype was detected a few times. A much bigger clone sits one base away, suggesting this may be a read error. This chain connects TRBV7-8 to TRBJ2-3; D is undetermined. This CDR3 has 17 amino acids. Germline CDR1 is SGHVS and CDR2 is FQNEAQ. V was trimmed by 7 bases and J by 0 bases, leaving 20 bases between them. In DNA form, the CDR3 reads TGTGCCAGCACCCCTTCTCATTGGTGGTCCAGCACAGATACGCAGTATTTT. Translation: CASTPSHWWSSTDTQYF.

As for this clonotype: This may be a read error: a much more frequent sequence differs by one nucleotide. J is TRBJ2-7 and V is TRBV7-6, with D possibly being TRBD2 (5 bases). The CDR3 contains 15 residues. Looked up from germline, CDR1 is SGHVS and CDR2 is FNYEAQ. DNA for the CDR3: TGTGCCAGCAGCTTAGAGGCCAACCCAGACTACGGGCAGTACTTC. Translated, it gives CASSLEANPDYGQYF.

This clonotype occurred many times. The chain links TRBV3-1 to TRBJ2-2; D unresolved. The germline V gene encodes CDR1 LGHDT and CDR2 YNNKEL (reference sequence). V lost 4 bases to trimming and J lost 6 bases, with 9 bases between them. The CDR3 runs 13 residues. CDR3 bases: TGTGCCAGCAGCCCCTTCTCCGCCGGGGAGCTGTTTTTT. Its protein is CASSPFSAGELFF.

The DNA of the CDR3 is TGTGCCAGCAGCCAATCTACACGACTAGCGGGTCTTCTGAGCACAGATACGCAGTATTTT. Encoded protein: CASSQSTRLAGLLSTDTQYF. This chain links TRBV3-1 with TRBJ2-3; 10 bases fit TRBD2. V lost 2 bases to trimming and J lost 0 bases; unmatched junction nucleotides: 14. The CDR3 contains 20 residues. CDR1 is LGHDT and CDR2 is YNNKEL in the germline V gene (reference sequence).

This clonotype was found a few times. The chain recombines TRBV25-1 with TRBJ1-2; D gene uncertain. This CDR3 contains 12 residues. Per the germline V gene, CDR1 is MGHDK and CDR2 is SYGVNS. Deletions cut 8 bases from V and 6 bases from J, with 13 bases between. The CDR3: CASADFFHGYTF. CDR3 nucleotides: TGTGCCAGCGCTGACTTTTTTCATGGCTACACCTTC.

There are many counts of this clonotype. J is TRBJ1-2 and V is TRBV3-1; D ambiguous. The V gene lost 1 base and the J gene lost 4 bases, with 13 bases spanning the gap. Germline lookup yields CDR1 LGHDT and CDR2 YNNKEL (reference sequence). This CDR3 spans 15 amino acids. This CDR3 is CASSQGPSFIYGYTF. As DNA, the CDR3 is TGTGCCAGCAGCCAAGGCCCCAGCTTTATCTATGGCTACACCTTC.

Note on this clonotype: A much larger clonotype is one base distant, so this may be a read error. The J gene is TRBJ2-1, the V gene TRBV28; 10 positions agree with TRBD1. V was clipped by 6 bases and J by 2 bases; unmatched bases: 4. The germline V gene has CDR1 MDHEN and CDR2 SYDVKM. The CDR3 consists of 15 residues. CDR3 sequence (DNA): TGTGCCAGCAGACCCGGGACAGGGGCCTACAATGAGCAGTTCTTC. Translation: CASRPGTGAYNEQFF.

This clonotype came up many times. This rearrangement joins TRBV7-2 to TRBJ1-1; possibly TRBD1 for D (6 bases). The CDR3 runs to 15 residues. Germline-derived CDR1 and CDR2 are SGHTA and FQGNSA. Trimming left V 3 bases short and J 1 base short, with 12 bases between. CDR3 region: CASSLILQGNTEAFF. The CDR3 DNA reads as TGTGCCAGCAGCTTGATCCTACAGGGGAACACTGAAGCTTTCTTT. Based on the CDR3 plus reference TRBV7-2 and TRBJ1-1, the full variable domain is GAGVSQSPSNKVTEKGKDVELRCDPISGHTALYWYRQSLGQGLEFLIYFQGNSAPDKSGLPSDRFSAERTGGSVSTLTIQRTQQEDSAVYLCASSLILQGNTEAFFGQGTRLTVV.

The chain employs TRBV29-1 and TRBJ2-3; a possible D gene is TRBD1 (5 bases). The germline gives CDR1 SQVTM, CDR2 ANQGSEA. Trimming left V 3 bases short and J 2 bases short, with 9 bases between. The CDR3 covers 13 residues. CDR3 coding DNA: TGCAGCGTTGATAGGGGATCCACAGATACGCAGTATTTT. It yields the protein CSVDRGSTDTQYF.

The table lists this clonotype with many counts. This chain connects TRBV10-3 to TRBJ1-5; maybe TRBD1 (5 bases). The CDR3 is 12 amino acids. The V gene's germline CDR1 is ENHRY and CDR2 SYGVKD. The CDR3 is CASGGANQPQHF. CDR3 DNA: TGTGCTTCCGGAGGGGCAAATCAGCCCCAGCATTTT.

This clonotype was recorded a few times. This chain connects TRBV6-5 to TRBJ1-6, with TRBD1 identical over 9 bases. The CDR3 covers 15 residues. From germline, CDR1 is MNHEY and CDR2 SVGAGI. Germline trimming cut 4 bases from V and 7 bases from J; bases unmatched to any gene: 5. The CDR3 protein is CASSFSGTGNSPLHF. The DNA of the CDR3 is TGTGCCAGCAGTTTCTCCGGGACAGGGAATTCACCCCTCCACTTT.

A few counts support this clonotype. A much larger clone is a single base away; this may be a read error. The genes are TRBV6-2 or TRBV6-3 and TRBJ2-7; 7 bases agree with TRBD2. From germline, CDR1 is MNHEY and CDR2 SVGEGT. There are 16 residues in the CDR3. Unmatched junction bases numbered 16, after V lost 4 bases and J lost 7 bases. In nucleotides, the CDR3 is TGTGCCAGCAGTTCCCTTCCGGGACTAACGGGAGTTGAGCAGTACTTC. Protein product: CASSSLPGLTGVEQYF.

This clonotype was counted many times. The V and J genes are TRBV6-5 and TRBJ2-7; 9 bases are shared with TRBD2. Per germline, CDR1 MNHEY and CDR2 SVGAGI. CDR3 length equals 17 residues. The V segment lost 4 bases and the J segment 0 bases; nucleotides outside the gene matches: 10. CDR3 DNA: TGTGCCAGCAGTTCCCTTACTAGCGGGTCTTTCTCCTACGAGCAGTACTTC. Translated: CASSSLTSGSFSYEQYF.

This clonotype was recorded at least ten times. This chain connects TRBV3-1 to TRBJ1-1; 10 bases align to TRBD1. This CDR3 contains 12 residues. The J segment lost 7 bases and the V segment lost 4 bases, leaving 0 bases of the junction unmatched. CDR1 is LGHDT and CDR2 is YNNKEL in the germline V gene (reference sequence). The CDR3 reads CASSRDRGEAFF. The CDR3 DNA follows: TGTGCCAGCAGCCGGGACAGGGGTGAAGCTTTCTTT.

The chain carries TRBV4-1 and TRBJ2-5; 7 bases are shared with TRBD1. This CDR3 has 17 residues. V gave up 3 bases and J gave up 0 bases; unmatched junction bases: 10. CDR1 MGHRA and CDR2 YSYEKL come from the germline V gene. CDR3 in amino acids: CASSHAATGADQETQYF. Written as DNA, the CDR3 is TGCGCCAGCAGCCATGCCGCTACAGGGGCGGACCAAGAGACCCAGTACTTC.

This clonotype was picked up many times. The chain uses TRBV7-8 and TRBJ1-4; 7 bases map to TRBD1. Germline V gives CDR1 SGHVS, CDR2 FQNEAQ. V lost 5 bases, J lost 5 bases, and 11 bases stayed unmatched. There are 16 residues in the CDR3. CDR3 sequence reads: CASSLGTAEFNEKLFF. CDR3 coding DNA: TGTGCCAGCAGCCTAGGGACAGCCGAATTCAATGAAAAACTGTTTTTT.

Many counts were recorded for this clonotype. J is TRBJ2-3 and V is TRBV10-3; D is ambiguous. Germline CDR1 and CDR2: ENHRY and SYGVKD. V gave up 3 bases and J gave up 2 bases, with 9 bases separating them. This CDR3 contains 14 residues. The CDR3: CAISDERATDTQYF. The CDR3 nucleotides read TGTGCCATCAGTGATGAACGGGCCACAGATACGCAGTATTTT.

This chain joins TRBV9 and TRBJ2-7; no clear D. The V end was cut by 1 base, the J end by 2 bases, with 10 bases between. Germline-derived CDR1 and CDR2 are SGDLS and YYNGEE. The CDR3 runs to 14 residues. The CDR3 sequence is CASSVTSGTYEQYF. The CDR3 DNA reads as TGTGCCAGCAGCGTAACTTCAGGAACCTACGAGCAGTACTTC.